Listed below are T cell receptor beta chains from one sample, sequenced in a study of blood T cell repertoires in COVID-19. The method was immunoSEQ multiplex PCR; TCRdb's version includes in-frame clones alone and lacks a portion of them. Of hundreds of thousands of clones listed, 75% to 90% are singletons. Material for sequencing was peripheral blood. The receptors were gathered from a man aged 35 to 55 with acute or convalescent COVID-19. The CDR3 runs from the conserved cysteine through the conserved F or W. A D gene is named only where the DNA matches it firmly. Rows give clone size only sometimes, using once, few, many, or a class for an expanded clone.

TRBJ2-1 TRBD2 - TRBV25-1 TGTGCCAGCAGGACGGGGCTAGCGGGAAGCGAGCAGTTCTTC CASRTGLAGSEQFF
TRBJ2-7 - - TRBV6-5 TGTGCCAGCAGTTACGCCGGGGAGCAGTACTTC CASSYAGEQYF
TRBJ1-4 - few TRBV7-8 TGTGCCAGCAGCCGTCGACCGCGGGCAACTAATGAAAAACTGTTTTTT CASSRRPRATNEKLFF
TRBJ2-6 TRBD1 - TRBV29-1 TGCAGCGTCTCGGACAGGGGGTCTGGGGCCAACGTCCTGACTTTC CSVSDRGSGANVLTF
TRBJ2-1 TRBD1 once TRBV5-1 TGCGCCAGCAGCCGGACTGGGGACAGGGTCTCCTACAATGAGCAGTTCTTC CASSRTGDRVSYNEQFF
TRBJ1-3 - - TRBV7-9 TGTGCCAGCAGCTTATTCAGGGGAAGTATGCTGGTGGGAAACACCATATATTTT CASSLFRGSMLVGNTIYF
TRBJ1-5 - - TRBV5-5 TGTGCCAGCAGCTTTGAAGGGGGTTGGAATCAGCCCCAGCATTTT CASSFEGGWNQPQHF
TRBJ1-4 - - TRBV15 TGTGCCACCAGCAGAGGACAGACTAATGAAAAACTGTTTTTT CATSRGQTNEKLFF
TRBJ2-1 - - TRBV30 TGTGCCTGGAGTGCTGGGGGCATCGGCGCCCCTGAGCAGTTCTTC CAWSAGGIGAPEQFF
TRBJ2-1 - - TRBV27 TGTGCCAGCAGCCCATGGGAGCGGGCCTTCTCCTACAATGAGCAGTTCTTC CASSPWERAFSYNEQFF
TRBJ2-2 - - TRBV27 TGTGCCAGCAGTCGATTAGCGTACATCACCGGGGAGCTGTTTTTT CASSRLAYITGELFF
TRBJ1-2 - few TRBV7-9 TGTGCCAGCAGCTTAAATGCGGGTGGCTACACCTTC CASSLNAGGYTF
TRBJ2-7 - - TRBV12-3/TRBV12-4 TGTGCCAGCGGCAAATCCACGAACTACGAGCAGTACTTC CASGKSTNYEQYF
TRBJ1-1 - - TRBV10-1 TGCGCCAGCAGTACCGGAGATGAGGGCACTGAAGCTTTCTTT CASSTGDEGTEAFF
TRBJ1-2 - - TRBV11-2 TGTGCCAGCAGCCCGAGGAGTTCGGCGCTCTCCTATGGCTACACCTTC CASSPRSSALSYGYTF
TRBJ2-7 TRBD1 - TRBV19 TGTGCCAGTAGTTCACGTACGAGGGACAGCCAATACGAGCAGTACTTC CASSSRTRDSQYEQYF
TRBJ2-7 TRBD1 once TRBV7-9 TGTGCCAGCAGCTGGACAGGGTACGAGCAGTATTTC CASSWTGYEQYF
TRBJ1-5 - once TRBV14 TGTGCCAGCAGCCGCAGTAGCAATCAGCCCCAGCATTTT CASSRSSNQPQHF
TRBJ1-2 - - TRBV10-3 - CAISESVGTGSIF
TRBJ2-5 - - TRBV7-2 TGTGCCAGCAGGTCACTCCCCCGGGAGACCCAGTACTTC CASRSLPRETQYF
TRBJ1-2 TRBD1 - TRBV7-2 TGTGCCAGCAGCCTTAGACAGGGGGATGGCTACACCTTC CASSLRQGDGYTF
TRBJ2-2 - - TRBV7-6 TGTGCCAGCAGCCCAGCGGGTTCCGGGGAGCTGTTTTTT CASSPAGSGELFF
TRBJ2-3 - - TRBV7-2 TGTGCCAGCAGCTCCCTGAGCTTAGATACGCAGTATTTT CASSSLSLDTQYF
TRBJ1-3 - once TRBV15 TGTGCCACCAGCAGAGGAAGAAGGGCAGGGGCTGGAAACACCATATATTTT CATSRGRRAGAGNTIYF
TRBJ2-1 - - TRBV25-1 TGTGCCAGCAGTGATCCCCCGGGGTTGCGGAATCACAATGAGCAGTTCTTC CASSDPPGLRNHNEQFF
TRBJ1-4 TRBD1 few TRBV2 TGTGCCAGCAGTGAAGTTTGGACAGGGGGGGAAAAACTGTTTTTT CASSEVWTGGEKLFF
TRBJ2-1 - - TRBV15 TGTGCCACCAGCAGCAGAGGGGCGGGATACTATGAGCAGTTCTTC CATSSRGAGYYEQFF
TRBJ2-7 - - TRBV30 TGTGCCTGGAGTGTTAGCGCCTACGAGCAGTACTTC CAWSVSAYEQYF
TRBJ2-3 - once TRBV5-1 TGCGCCAGCAGCCTAAGCACAGATACGCAGTATTTT CASSLSTDTQYF
TRBJ2-1 - once TRBV5-1 TGCGCCAGCAGCCCTCTGCGGGACTATGAGCAGTTCTTC CASSPLRDYEQFF
TRBJ1-5 TRBD1 - TRBV19 TGTGCCAGTAGTGCCGACAGGGGTAGCAATCAGCCCCAGCATTTT CASSADRGSNQPQHF
TRBJ1-1 TRBD1 few TRBV5-1 TGCGCCAGCAGATCCCCGACAGGGCCAACTGAAGCTTTCTTT CASRSPTGPTEAFF
TRBJ2-3 - - TRBV7-6 TGTGCCAGCAGTCCTCCTCAGAGCGGACTCACAGATACGCAGTATTTT CASSPPQSGLTDTQYF
TRBJ2-1 TRBD2 once TRBV7-9 TGTGCCAGCAGCCTGCTAGCGGGAGTGGGGAATGAGCAGTTCTTC CASSLLAGVGNEQFF
TRBJ1-2 - - TRBV7-2 TGTGCCAGCAGCTTAGGCCAGGGCCTCTATGGCTACACCTTC CASSLGQGLYGYTF
TRBJ1-1 - - TRBV7-2 TGTGCCAGCAGCCGCGGGGGGTCTAGGACTGAAGCTTTCTTT CASSRGGSRTEAFF